The rows below give T cell receptor beta chains drawn from one sample of a study of shared clonotypes between healthy human individuals. Sequencing used immunoSEQ multiplex PCR; TCRdb keeps in-frame clones, though not all of them. The table includes around 2.3 million clones, approximately 96% detected once. Sequenced material: naive CD4+ T cells sorted from blood. These receptors all stem from a man younger than 30 in good health. Each CDR3 is given with its conserved first and last residue.

TRBJ1-1,TRBV5-6,CASTPGRGTAWNTEAFF
TRBJ1-1,TRBV11-3,CASSLAVGSEAFF
TRBJ1-5,TRBV30,CAWSSGQGSQPQHF
TRBJ2-7,TRBV19,CASSILAGQNEQYF
TRBJ2-5,TRBV7-9,CASSLVAAQYF
TRBJ2-6,TRBV7-9,CASSRGTGGGSGANVLTF
TRBJ1-6,TRBV27,CASSLWGPKLNSPLHF
TRBJ2-7,TRBV4-1,CASSQDGWEQYF
TRBJ1-4,TRBV7-8,CASSLTGGVREKLFF
TRBJ1-5,TRBV4-1,CASSQSTRGRQPQHF
TRBJ1-1,TRBV18,CASSYLGQHEAFF
TRBJ1-6,TRBV19,CASSIQRYNSPLHF
TRBJ2-7,TRBV6-5,CASSFLTGSSYEQYF
TRBJ1-2,TRBV28,CASSPGQIIYGYTF
TRBJ2-5,TRBV10-1,CASSDQLQETQYF
TRBJ1-4,TRBV6-1,CASTRKGQGGEKLFF
TRBJ1-5,TRBV18,CASSPPGPNNQPQHF
TRBJ1-2,TRBV6-5,CASSRVARGDGYTF
TRBJ2-3,TRBV25-1,CASSEFLQGAADTQYF
TRBJ2-7,TRBV6-5,CASSYSGQGDYEQYF
TRBJ2-2,TRBV10-3,CAISAGSGELFF
TRBJ2-7,TRBV10-3,CAISELEASGGRDF
TRBJ2-3,TRBV6-1,CASSELSPVGRGDTQYF
TRBJ2-3,TRBV7-2,CASSFASGRNTGDTQYF
TRBJ2-7,TRBV9,CASSVGGSPPSYEQYF
TRBJ2-3,TRBV7-2,CASTSTTDTQYF
TRBJ1-5,TRBV5-1,CASSPGHTNQPQHF
TRBJ2-7,TRBV30,CAWSRPGLATYEQYF
TRBJ2-5,TRBV5-1,CASSLGAGYQETQYF
TRBJ2-4,TRBV28,CASSFEGGVAKNIQYF
TRBJ1-1,TRBV27,CASSFEQASTEAFF
TRBJ2-2,TRBV5-4,CASSLGWGHDTGELFF
TRBJ1-2,TRBV6-6,CASSLWDVGRRGYTF
TRBJ1-6,TRBV19,CASSRVRDSPLHF
TRBJ1-2,TRBV10-3,CAISEPPGQGADGYTF
TRBJ2-5,TRBV2,CASRPGLAGSPGATQYF
TRBJ2-7,TRBV15,CATSRGLAGIGYEQYF
TRBJ1-1,TRBV30,CAWIGSSRGNTEAFF
TRBJ2-2,TRBV2,CASRTSGSGTGELFF
TRBJ2-1,TRBV28,CASRTSGYYNEQFF